The source of this T cell receptor beta chain is a study of CD8+CD57+ T cells in acquired aplastic anemia. Germline lookup yields CDR1 SGHTA and CDR2 FQGNSA. The length of the CDR3 is 15 residues. The V end lost 1 base, the J end lost 9 bases, and 16 bases lay between the germline ends. Patients chosen for sequencing had CD8+CD57+ cells that had expanded, as shown by flow cytometry. Severe acquired aplastic anemia affected all patients. Each patient gave a blood sample that was collected before any therapy had been received. Both TCR beta VDJ combination and CDR3 sequence profiling were carried out. Genomic DNA was the template for this profiling. One entry per CDR3 protein, called by TCRdb with MiXCR from the reads. This table holds a few hundred thousand distinct CDR3 sequences, 56% found once.

The TCR originated in a human donor with aplastic anemia. Material for sequencing was sorted CD4+, CD8+, or CD8+CD57+ T cells (not recorded which) from PBMCs. V is TRBV7-2 and J is TRBJ1-5, with D perhaps matching TRBD1 (5 bases). CDR3 sequence: CASSLEGATDLPQHF. DNA of the CDR3: TGTGCCAGCAGCTTAGAAGGGGCAACGGACCTGCCCCAGCATTTT.